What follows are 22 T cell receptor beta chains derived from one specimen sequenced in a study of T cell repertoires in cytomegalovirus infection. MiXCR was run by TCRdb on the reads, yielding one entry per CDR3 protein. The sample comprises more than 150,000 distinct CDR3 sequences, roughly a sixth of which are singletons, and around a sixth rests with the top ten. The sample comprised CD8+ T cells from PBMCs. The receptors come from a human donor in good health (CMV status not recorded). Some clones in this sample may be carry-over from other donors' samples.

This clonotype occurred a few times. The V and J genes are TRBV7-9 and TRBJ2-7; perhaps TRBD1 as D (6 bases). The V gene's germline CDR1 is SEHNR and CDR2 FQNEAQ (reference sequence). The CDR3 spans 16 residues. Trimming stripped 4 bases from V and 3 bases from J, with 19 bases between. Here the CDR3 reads CASSSSGQGIGYEQYF. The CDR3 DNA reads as TGTGCCAGCAGCTCCTCGGGGCAGGGGATCGGCTACGAGCAGTACTTC.

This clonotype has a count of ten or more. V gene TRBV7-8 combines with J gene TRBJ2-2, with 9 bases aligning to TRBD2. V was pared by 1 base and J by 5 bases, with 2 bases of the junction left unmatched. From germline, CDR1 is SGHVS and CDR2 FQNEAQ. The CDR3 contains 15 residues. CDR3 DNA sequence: TGTGCCAGCAGCTTAGTAGCGGGGGAAACCGGGGAGCTGTTTTTT. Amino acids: CASSLVAGETGELFF.

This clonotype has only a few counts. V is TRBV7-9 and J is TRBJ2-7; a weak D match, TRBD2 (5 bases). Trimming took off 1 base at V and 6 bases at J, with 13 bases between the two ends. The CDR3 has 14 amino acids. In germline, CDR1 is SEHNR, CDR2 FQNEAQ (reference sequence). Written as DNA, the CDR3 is TGTGCCAGCAGCTTAGAAGGGAGTCGACGCGAGCAGTACTTC. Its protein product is CASSLEGSRREQYF.

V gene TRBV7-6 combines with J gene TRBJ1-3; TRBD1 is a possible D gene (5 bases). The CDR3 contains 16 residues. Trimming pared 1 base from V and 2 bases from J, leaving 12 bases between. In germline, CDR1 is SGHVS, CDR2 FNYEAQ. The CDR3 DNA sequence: TGTGCCAGCAGCTTAGGGGGCAGTTTAACTGGAAACACCATATATTTT. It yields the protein CASSLGGSLTGNTIYF.

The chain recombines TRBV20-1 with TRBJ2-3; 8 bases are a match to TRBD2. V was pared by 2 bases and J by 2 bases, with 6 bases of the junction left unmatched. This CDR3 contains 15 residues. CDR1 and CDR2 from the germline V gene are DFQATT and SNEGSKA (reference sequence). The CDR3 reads CSARPLLAATDTQYF. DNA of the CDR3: TGCAGTGCTAGACCTCTACTAGCGGCCACAGATACGCAGTATTTT.

In DNA form, the CDR3 reads TGTGCCAGCTCACCAACAGGGGGCAGAAACATTCAGTACTTC. It translates to CASSPTGGRNIQYF. The rearrangement joins TRBV18 to TRBJ2-4; 9 bases match TRBD1. Losses at the gene ends were 2 bases for V and 6 bases for J; bases not matched to a gene: 2. CDR3 length equals 14 residues. Per the germline V gene, CDR1 is KGHSH and CDR2 is LQKENI.

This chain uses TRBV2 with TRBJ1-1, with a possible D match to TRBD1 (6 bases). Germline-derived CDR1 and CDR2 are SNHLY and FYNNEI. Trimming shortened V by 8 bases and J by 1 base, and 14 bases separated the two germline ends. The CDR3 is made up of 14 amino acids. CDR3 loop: CASWRRDKNTEAFF. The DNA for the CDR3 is TGTGCCAGCTGGAGGAGGGACAAGAACACTGAAGCTTTCTTT. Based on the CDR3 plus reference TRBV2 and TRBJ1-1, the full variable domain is EPEVTQTPSHQVTQMGQEVILRCVPISNHLYFYWYRQILGQKVEFLVSFYNNEISEKSEIFDDQFSVERPDGSNFTLKIRSTKLEDSAMYFCASWRRDKNTEAFFGQGTRLTVV.

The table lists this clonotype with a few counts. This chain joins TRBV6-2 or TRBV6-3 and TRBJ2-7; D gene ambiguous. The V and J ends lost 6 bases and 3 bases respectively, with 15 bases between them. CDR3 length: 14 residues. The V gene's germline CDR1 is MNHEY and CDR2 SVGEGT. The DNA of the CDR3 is TGTGCCAGCAGCCTCACCGACGCGGTCTACGAGCAGTACTTC. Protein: CASSLTDAVYEQYF.

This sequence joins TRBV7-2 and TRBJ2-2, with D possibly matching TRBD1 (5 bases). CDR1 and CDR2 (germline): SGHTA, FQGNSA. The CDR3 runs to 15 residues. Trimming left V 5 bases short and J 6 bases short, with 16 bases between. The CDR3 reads CASSHRTWSAGELFF. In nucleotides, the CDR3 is TGTGCCAGCAGCCACAGGACCTGGTCAGCCGGGGAGCTGTTTTTT.

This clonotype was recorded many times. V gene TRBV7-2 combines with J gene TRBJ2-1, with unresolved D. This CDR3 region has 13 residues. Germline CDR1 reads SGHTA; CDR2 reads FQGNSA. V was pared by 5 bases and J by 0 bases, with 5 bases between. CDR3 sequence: CASSPGSYNEQFF. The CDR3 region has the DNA TGTGCCAGCAGCCCAGGCTCCTACAATGAGCAGTTCTTC.

For the CDR3, the DNA is TGTGCCAGCATCGTCAGCGGGGTCGGCCACAATGAGCAGTTCTTC. Its protein is CASIVSGVGHNEQFF. The V call is TRBV7-8, the J call TRBJ2-1, with 7 bases that match TRBD2. V lost 7 bases to trimming and J lost 5 bases; unmatched junction nucleotides: 11. CDR1 is SGHVS, CDR2 FQNEAQ, per germline. The CDR3 loop spans 15 amino acids.

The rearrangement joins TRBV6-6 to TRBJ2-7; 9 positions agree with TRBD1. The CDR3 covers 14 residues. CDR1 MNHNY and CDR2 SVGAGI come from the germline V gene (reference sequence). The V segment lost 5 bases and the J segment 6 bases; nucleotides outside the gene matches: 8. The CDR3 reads CASSQPWDRAEQYF. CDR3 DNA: TGTGCCAGCAGTCAGCCGTGGGACAGGGCCGAGCAGTACTTC.

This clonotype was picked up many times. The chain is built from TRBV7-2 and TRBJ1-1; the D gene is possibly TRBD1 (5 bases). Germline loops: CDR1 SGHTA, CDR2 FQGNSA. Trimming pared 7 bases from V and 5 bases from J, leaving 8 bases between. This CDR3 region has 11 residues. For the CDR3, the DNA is TGTGCCAGCAACGAGGGGACTGAAGCTTTCTTT. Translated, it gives CASNEGTEAFF.

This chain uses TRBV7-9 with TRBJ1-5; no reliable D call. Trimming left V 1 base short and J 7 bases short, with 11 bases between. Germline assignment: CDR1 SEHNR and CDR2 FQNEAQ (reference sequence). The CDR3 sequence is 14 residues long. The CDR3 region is CASSLGTSAQPQHF. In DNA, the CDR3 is TGTGCCAGCAGCTTAGGGACTTCGGCCCAGCCCCAGCATTTT.

The CDR3, as DNA: TGTGCCAGCCAGGACCAGGCAACTCCCTACTACGAGCAGTACTTC. This translates into CASQDQATPYYEQYF. The V gene is TRBV7-2, the J gene TRBJ2-7; D gene unclear. From germline, CDR1 is SGHTA and CDR2 FQGNSA. This CDR3 spans 15 amino acids. Between the trimmed V and J ends, which lost 8 bases and 3 bases, there was a span of 20 bases.

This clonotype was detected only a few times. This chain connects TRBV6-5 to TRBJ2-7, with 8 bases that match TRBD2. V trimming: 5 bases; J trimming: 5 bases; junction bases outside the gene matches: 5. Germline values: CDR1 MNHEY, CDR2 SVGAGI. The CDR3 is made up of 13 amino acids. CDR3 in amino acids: CASSSGSHHEQYF. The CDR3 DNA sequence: TGTGCCAGCAGTAGCGGGAGTCACCACGAGCAGTACTTC.

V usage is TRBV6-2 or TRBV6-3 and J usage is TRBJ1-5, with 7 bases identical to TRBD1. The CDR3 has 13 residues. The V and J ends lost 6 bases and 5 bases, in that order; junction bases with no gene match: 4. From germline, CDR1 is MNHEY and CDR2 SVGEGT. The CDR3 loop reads CASRAGGDQPQHF. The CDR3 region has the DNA TGTGCCAGCAGAGCAGGGGGGGATCAGCCCCAGCATTTT.

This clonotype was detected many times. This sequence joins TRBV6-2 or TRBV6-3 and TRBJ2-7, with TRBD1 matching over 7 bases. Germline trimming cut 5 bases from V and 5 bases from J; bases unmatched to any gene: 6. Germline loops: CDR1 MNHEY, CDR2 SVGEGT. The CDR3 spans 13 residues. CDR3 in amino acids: CASSAQGWNEQYF. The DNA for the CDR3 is TGTGCCAGCAGTGCACAGGGGTGGAACGAGCAGTACTTC.

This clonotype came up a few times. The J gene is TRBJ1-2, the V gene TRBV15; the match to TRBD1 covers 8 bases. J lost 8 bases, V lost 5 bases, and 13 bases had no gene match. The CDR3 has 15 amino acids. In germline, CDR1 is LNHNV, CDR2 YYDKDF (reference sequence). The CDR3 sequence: CATSAQQGGSEGYTF. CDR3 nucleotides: TGTGCCACCAGCGCCCAACAGGGGGGTTCTGAAGGCTACACCTTC.

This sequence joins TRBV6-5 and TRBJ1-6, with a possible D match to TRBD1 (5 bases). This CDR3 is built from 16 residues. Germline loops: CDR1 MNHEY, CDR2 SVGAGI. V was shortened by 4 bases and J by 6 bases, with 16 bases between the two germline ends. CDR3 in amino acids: CASSFKRQLPNSPLHF. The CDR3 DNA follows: TGTGCCAGCAGTTTCAAGAGACAGCTCCCTAATTCACCCCTCCACTTT.

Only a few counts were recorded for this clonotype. The CDR3 is CASNTDRVETQYF. DNA of the CDR3: TGTGCCAGCAACACGGACAGGGTGGAGACCCAGTACTTC. The chain is built from TRBV7-9 and TRBJ2-5, with 8 bases lining up with TRBD1. CDR1 is SEHNR and CDR2 is FQNEAQ in the germline V gene (reference sequence). CDR3 size: 13 residues. V was clipped by 7 bases and J by 5 bases; unmatched bases: 6.

The CDR3 reads CASISGHPDSGNTIYF. The CDR3 nucleotides read TGTGCCAGCATCTCTGGACACCCGGACTCTGGAAACACCATATATTTT. The J gene is TRBJ1-3, the V gene TRBV25-1, with a possible D match to TRBD1 (5 bases). Trimming took off 7 bases at V and 0 bases at J, with 16 bases between the two ends. CDR3 length: 16 amino acids. Germline CDR1 and CDR2: MGHDK and SYGVNS.